This T cell receptor (beta chain) was identified in a study of a mutant IDH1 vaccine in newly diagnosed glioma. Study details: Eight vaccinations went to patients in weeks 1, 3, 5, 7, 11, 15, 19, 23. In some groups vaccination began 4-6 weeks post-radiotherapy; others received it with temozolomide. Study-level results: Induction of immune responses by the vaccine occurred in about 93% of patients.

The ends were cut back, 7 bases at V and 0 bases at J, with 13 bases in the middle. The CDR3 loop spans 15 amino acids. CDR1 and CDR2 (germline): LNHDA, SQIVND (reference sequence). Time point noted: week 11, during vaccination. The vaccine gave 300 ug of a 20-mer mutant IDH1 peptide subcutaneously per dose. With respect to this clone: Its target is not known.

Clones were read by immunoSEQ multiplex PCR, and TCRdb kept only the in-frame ones, dropping some. Among some 21,000 clones listed, just under 90% were seen once. The gene calls are TRBV19 and TRBJ1-3; D gene unclear. The starting material was PBMCs, obtained from a glioma patient whose treatment included an IDH1 peptide vaccine. The sequence was obtained from a woman aged 40 to 50 with glioma. The CDR3 DNA follows: TGTGCCAGTACCGACCAGGTAAACTCTGGAAACACCATATATTTT. Its translation is CASTDQVNSGNTIYF.